This TCR beta chain was profiled in a study of OX40 agonist ivuxolimab in advanced cancers. Study summary: Cohort: around 86% men, mean age approximately 60, aged about 20 to 90. General study results and limits: On average, CD8+ T cells showed a greater number of expanded clones than CD4+. Among the lowest peripheral clonal expansion occurred in 0.1-3.0 mg/kg partial responders.

Measured with immunoSEQ multiplex PCR; TCRdb has only the in-frame clones, and not every one. The data contain 65,000 to 80,000 clones, around 80% of them singletons. Of note for this clone: Its cognate antigen is unknown.

The CDR3 length is 13 residues. The V end was cut by 7 bases, the J end by 3 bases, with 12 bases between. Germline V gene lookup returns CDR1 MNHEY and CDR2 SVGAGI. The J gene is TRBJ1-2, the V gene TRBV6-5, with a possible D match to TRBD1 (5 bases). The sequence was collected from an adult with an advanced solid tumor such as melanoma, head and neck, liver or kidney cancer. Sequenced here: CD4+ or CD8+ T cells sorted from blood, sampled in a trial of the OX40 agonist ivuxolimab. The CDR3 loop is CASMGVADYGYTF. The CDR3 bases are TGTGCCAGCATGGGGGTCGCGGACTATGGCTACACCTTC.